The rows below give T cell receptor beta chains drawn from one sample of a study of T cell changes during pregnancy in multiple sclerosis. Measured with immunoSEQ multiplex PCR; TCRdb has only the in-frame clones, and not every one. The sample gives fewer than 90,000 clones, 91% of which show up once; 0.65% to 1% is in the top ten. The specimen was peripheral blood, collected in the second trimester of pregnancy. The receptors were sampled from a female donor with multiple sclerosis, enrolled in a pregnancy study. The CDR3 runs from the conserved cysteine through the conserved F or W. A D gene is named only where the DNA matches it firmly. Expanded clones get a size class; other rows say once, few or many, or leave the size out.

v_gene,abundance,j_gene,d_gene,CDR3nt,CDR3aa
TRBV19,.,TRBJ2-1,TRBD1,TGTGCCAGTAGGTCGTGGACAGGGGGACCCTACAATGAGCAGTTCTTC,CASRSWTGGPYNEQFF
TRBV19,.,TRBJ1-6,.,TGTGCCAGTTGGGGAGCCTATAATTCACCCCTCCACTTT,CASWGAYNSPLHF
TRBV5-4,.,TRBJ1-4,.,TGTGCCAGCAGCTTCAGGGTGAGCGAAAAACTGTTTTTT,CASSFRVSEKLFF
TRBV6-6,.,TRBJ1-2,.,TGTGCCAGCGACTCTTCGGAAACTCTCTATGGCTACACCTTC,CASDSSETLYGYTF
TRBV6-1,.,TRBJ2-3,.,TGTGCCAGCAGTGAATTCGCGCCGGGGGATACGCAGTATTTT,CASSEFAPGDTQYF
TRBV4-3,.,TRBJ1-6,.,TGCGCCAGCAGCCAAGAAGACAGAGATTATTCACCCCTCCACTTT,CASSQEDRDYSPLHF
TRBV7-2,.,TRBJ2-1,TRBD2,TGTGCCAGCAGCTTTAGCGGGGACCTCTACAATGAGCAGTTCTTC,CASSFSGDLYNEQFF
TRBV7-2,.,TRBJ1-1,.,TGTGCCAGCAGCCTTCGGATGGACTCTGAAGCTTTCTTT,CASSLRMDSEAFF
TRBV5-1,.,TRBJ2-7,.,TGCGCCAGCAGCTTGGAGGACAGATCCTACGAGCAGTACTTC,CASSLEDRSYEQYF
TRBV18,once,TRBJ2-5,TRBD1,TGTGCCAGCTCACCAACAGGGGTTCCGGAGACCCAGTACTTC,CASSPTGVPETQYF
TRBV7-6,.,TRBJ1-1,TRBD1,TGTGCCAGCAGCTATAGACAGGGGGGAGGGGACACTGAAGCTTTCTTT,CASSYRQGGGDTEAFF
TRBV6-5,once,TRBJ1-4,TRBD1,TGTGCCAGCAGTGGGGGACAGCTTTTCGGAAAACTGTTTTTT,CASSGGQLFGKLFF
TRBV19,.,TRBJ1-6,.,TGTGCCAGTAGTATTGCCAGGCCCTATAATTCACCCCTCCACTTT,CASSIARPYNSPLHF
TRBV9,.,TRBJ1-2,TRBD1,TGTGCCAGCAGAAGAACAGGGGGCCTCTATGGCTACACCTTC,CASRRTGGLYGYTF
TRBV6-4,.,TRBJ2-6,.,TGTGCCAGCAGTGACTCTAGCGGTGGGGCCAACGTCCTGACTTTC,CASSDSSGGANVLTF
TRBV7-9,.,TRBJ2-7,.,TGTGCCAGCAGCCGGGACATTTGGGAAAAGCAGTACTTC,CASSRDIWEKQYF
TRBV9,.,TRBJ1-2,.,TGTGCCAGCAGCGCCGACAAGCATGGCTACACCTTC,CASSADKHGYTF
TRBV13,.,TRBJ2-5,TRBD2,TGTGCCAGCAGCCTAGCGGGGGGGCCCCAAGAGACCCAGTACTTC,CASSLAGGPQETQYF
TRBV6-1,.,TRBJ2-5,TRBD2,TGTGCCAGCAGTCCTAGCGGGGGGGCCCTGGAGACCCAGTACTTC,CASSPSGGALETQYF
TRBV7-8,.,TRBJ2-7,TRBD1,TGTGCCAGCAGCCCCCGGGACAGGGGGCTGTCTGCCGAGCAGTACTTC,CASSPRDRGLSAEQYF
TRBV4-2,.,TRBJ2-3,.,TGTGCCAGCAGCCAAGAGCCACGGGGGGCACGCACAGATACGCAGTATTTT,CASSQEPRGARTDTQYF
TRBV5-5,.,TRBJ2-5,TRBD1,TGTGCCAGCAGCGCCCCAGGGGGAGAGACCCAGTACTTC,CASSAPGGETQYF
TRBV10-3,once,TRBJ2-7,TRBD1,TGTGCCATCACCCCGACAGGGAACTCCTACGAGCAGTACTTC,CAITPTGNSYEQYF
TRBV6-5,.,TRBJ1-2,TRBD1,TGTGCCAGCAGTTCAGGGGACAGGGGTGGCTACACCTTC,CASSSGDRGGYTF
TRBV7-3,.,TRBJ2-1,TRBD1,TGTGCCAGCAGCCGGACAGGGGGCGTGACGGGCAATGAGCAGTTCTTC,CASSRTGGVTGNEQFF
TRBV5-3,once,TRBJ2-1,.,TGTGCCAGACCTGGGGGGAATGACAATGAGCAGTTCTTC,CARPGGNDNEQFF
TRBV27,.,TRBJ1-6,.,TGTGCCAGCAGTTTTCGGGTTGACAATTCACCCCTCCACTTT,CASSFRVDNSPLHF
TRBV25-1,once,TRBJ1-4,.,TGTGCCAGCAGTGAATCGCAGGGGTTTTCTGAAAAACTGTTTTTT,CASSESQGFSEKLFF
TRBV4-3,.,TRBJ1-6,.,TGCGCCAGCAGCCAAGAGGCCGGGTGGAGGTCACCCCTCCACTTT,CASSQEAGWRSPLHF
TRBV7-6,.,TRBJ1-2,TRBD1,TGTGCCAGCAGCTTAGCCGGACAGGGTCATGGCTACACCTTC,CASSLAGQGHGYTF
TRBV11-2,.,TRBJ2-2,TRBD2,TGTGCCAGCAGGGGACTAGCGGGGGGGCCGGCCACCGGGGAGCTGTTTTTT,CASRGLAGGPATGELFF
TRBV7-6,once,TRBJ2-7,TRBD1,TGTGCCAGCAGCCCCGACAGGGGGGACGAGCAGTACTTC,CASSPDRGDEQYF
TRBV6-5,.,TRBJ1-5,TRBD1,TGTGCCAGCAGTTTTAACAGGGGGGGGGATCAGCCCCAGCATTTT,CASSFNRGGDQPQHF
TRBV7-9,.,TRBJ1-2,TRBD1,TGTGCCAGCAGCGGGACAGTTTCTAACTATGGCTACACCTTC,CASSGTVSNYGYTF
TRBV6-5,.,TRBJ2-5,TRBD1,TGTGCCAGCAGGCCGGGACAGGGGATTTCTCGGGAGCAGTACTTC,CASRPGQGISREQYF
TRBV29-1,.,TRBJ1-1,TRBD1,TGCAGCGGATCCCGGACAGGGAGCACTGAAGCTTTCTTT,CSGSRTGSTEAFF
TRBV6-5,.,TRBJ1-1,TRBD1,TGTGCCAGCAGTTACCGGGGACAGCACCTGGGAACTGAAGCTTTCTTT,CASSYRGQHLGTEAFF
TRBV19,.,TRBJ2-6,TRBD1,TGTGCCAGTAGTATAGACAGGGACAGGAAGTACCCTGGGGCCAACGTCCTGACTTTC,CASSIDRDRKYPGANVLTF
TRBV7-3,.,TRBJ2-1,TRBD2,TGTGCCAGCAGCATAGGACTAGCGGGGCATCGCGAGCAGTTCTTC,CASSIGLAGHREQFF
TRBV18,.,TRBJ2-5,.,TGTGCCAGCTCAGTCGGTTTTTTACAAGAGACCCAGTACTTC,CASSVGFLQETQYF
TRBV6-1,.,TRBJ2-7,.,TGTGCCAGCAGTTCCTCCGGGGGCTCCTACGAGCAGTACTTC,CASSSSGGSYEQYF
TRBV7-2,.,TRBJ2-1,.,TGTGCCAGCAGCTTAGACCGGAGCTCCTACAATGAGCAGTTCTTC,CASSLDRSSYNEQFF
TRBV21-1,.,TRBJ1-3,.,TGTGCCACCCAGACGACAGTCCGTTCTGGAAACACCATATATTTT,CATQTTVRSGNTIYF
TRBV4-2,once,TRBJ1-1,TRBD1,TGTGCCAGCAGCCTTAACAGGGGACGTACTGAAGCTTTCTTT,CASSLNRGRTEAFF
TRBV10-3,.,TRBJ1-1,.,TGTGCCATCCAAGGGCAGGGGACTGAAGCTTTCTTT,CAIQGQGTEAFF
TRBV7-2,.,TRBJ1-3,TRBD1,TGTGCCAGCAGCCCGGGACAGGTCTCTGGAAACACCATATATTTT,CASSPGQVSGNTIYF
TRBV5-6,.,TRBJ1-6,.,TGTGCCAGCAGCTCGCGGACAGCTATGACCACCAATTCACCCCTCCACTTT,CASSSRTAMTTNSPLHF
TRBV9,.,TRBJ2-5,TRBD1,TGTGCCAGCAGCGTAGGACAGGGATCCCGGTGGTCGGTCCAAGAGACCCAGTACTTC,CASSVGQGSRWSVQETQYF
TRBV10-2,.,TRBJ1-2,.,TGCGCCAGCAGTGAGTTTCAGGGTGATGGCTACACCTTC,CASSEFQGDGYTF
TRBV14,.,TRBJ1-5,.,TGTGCCAGCAGCCAAGTTCGGGACACCCTGTATTTT,CASSQVRDTLYF
TRBV9,.,TRBJ1-1,TRBD1,TGTGCCAGCAGCGTAGTCCGGCAGGGGGCTACTGAAGCTTTCTTT,CASSVVRQGATEAFF
TRBV20-1,.,TRBJ2-3,.,TGCAGTGCTGGAACAGCAGATACGCAGTATTTT,CSAGTADTQYF
TRBV5-8,.,TRBJ2-3,TRBD2,TGTGCCAGCAGCTTGGTGGTTAGCGGGGGGCCAACAGATACGCAGTATTTT,CASSLVVSGGPTDTQYF
TRBV6-1,.,TRBJ1-1,.,TGTGCCAGCAGTGAATTGGACACCGCCGCGAACACTGAAGCTTTCTTT,CASSELDTAANTEAFF
TRBV2,.,TRBJ1-5,TRBD1,TGTGCCAGCAGTCCGACAGGGAAGGGGTCTCAGCATTTT,CASSPTGKGSQHF
TRBV19,.,TRBJ1-6,TRBD1,TGTGCCAGTAGTATCCGTCTAATCGGGACAGGGAATTCACCCCTCCACTTT,CASSIRLIGTGNSPLHF
TRBV7-6,.,TRBJ1-2,TRBD1,TGTGCCAGCAGCTTAAGTGACAGGGGGCCTAATGGCTACACCTTC,CASSLSDRGPNGYTF